This T cell receptor beta chain was observed in a study of OX40 agonist ivuxolimab in advanced cancers. Study context: Partial responses were achieved by three patients: one hepatocellular carcinoma, two cutaneous melanoma. Study-wide points: Relative to CD4+, CD8+ T cells held more expanded clones on average. Antigen targets of the expanded peripheral T cells went undetermined. At doses 0.1 to 3.0 mg/kg, CD4+ and CD8+ clones expanded.

TCRdb keeps only in-frame clones here, not all; method: immunoSEQ multiplex PCR. The table shows about 20,000 clones, with about 86% occurring only once. CDR1 is SGHRS, CDR2 YFSETQ, per germline. V gave up 4 bases and J gave up 0 bases, with 9 bases separating them. CDR3 length: 14 amino acids. As to this clone: Its antigen remains unidentified.

Material: CD4+ or CD8+ T cells sorted from blood, obtained in a trial of the OX40 agonist ivuxolimab. This clonotype was sampled from an adult with an advanced solid tumor such as melanoma, head and neck, liver or kidney cancer. The V call is TRBV5-1, the J call TRBJ2-3; no reliable D call. The CDR3 sequence is CASSRTASTDTQYF. CDR3 coding DNA: TGCGCCAGCAGCCGAACAGCTAGCACAGATACGCAGTATTTT.